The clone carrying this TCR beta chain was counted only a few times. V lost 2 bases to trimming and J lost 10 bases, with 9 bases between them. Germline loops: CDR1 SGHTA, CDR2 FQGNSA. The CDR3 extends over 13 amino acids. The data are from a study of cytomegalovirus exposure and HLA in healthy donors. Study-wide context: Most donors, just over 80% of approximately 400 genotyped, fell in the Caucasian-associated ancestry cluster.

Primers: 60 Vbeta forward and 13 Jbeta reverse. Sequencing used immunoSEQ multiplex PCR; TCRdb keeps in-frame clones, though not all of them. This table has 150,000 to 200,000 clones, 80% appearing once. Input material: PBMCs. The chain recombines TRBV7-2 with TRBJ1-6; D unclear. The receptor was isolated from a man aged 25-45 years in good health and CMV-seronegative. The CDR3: CASSLLIRSPLHF. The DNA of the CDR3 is TGTGCCAGCAGCTTACTTATCCGGTCACCCCTCCACTTT.